The rows below give T cell receptor beta chains drawn from one sample of a study of regulatory T cells in long-lasting Graves disease. One entry per CDR3 protein results from TCRdb running MiXCR on the multiplex PCR reads. Of some 450,000 distinct CDR3 sequences listed, about a quarter are singletons. This specimen consisted of peripheral blood mononuclear cells (PBMCs), obtained when the disease was refractory, from a patient treated with antithyroid drugs. Receptors were obtained from a female donor with Graves disease. The CDR3 runs from the conserved cysteine through the conserved F or W. D genes are given only for firm matches. Size is stated for part of the rows, as once, few or many counts, or as a class when the clone is expanded.

size,J,D,V,CDR3,DNA
many,TRBJ1-2,-,TRBV20-1,CSAEIDYGYTF,TGCAGTGCAGAGATCGACTATGGCTACACCTTC
-,TRBJ1-5,-,TRBV28,CASISSAQYNQPQHF,TGTGCCAGCATCTCATCGGCGCAGTACAATCAGCCCCAGCATTTT
few,TRBJ2-7,TRBD2,TRBV19,CASRLSGRASHEQYF,TGTGCCAGTAGACTTAGCGGGAGGGCCTCCCACGAGCAGTACTTC
many,TRBJ2-5,-,TRBV5-5,CASSLDGSWETQYF,TGTGCCAGCAGCTTGGACGGGTCTTGGGAGACCCAGTACTTC
many,TRBJ2-7,-,TRBV25-1,CASSPVYAYEQYF,TGTGCCAGCAGCCCAGTATACGCCTACGAGCAGTACTTC
-,TRBJ1-2,-,TRBV27,CASGRTGWDFWGYTF,TGTGCCAGCGGCAGAACAGGGTGGGACTTTTGGGGCTACACCTTC
few,TRBJ1-5,-,TRBV28,CASSYWVGNQPQHF,TGTGCCAGCAGTTACTGGGTTGGCAATCAGCCCCAGCATTTT
many,TRBJ1-2,-,TRBV7-6,CASSLGTGTGYTF,TGTGCCAGCAGCTTAGGTACAGGAACGGGCTACACCTTC
few,TRBJ1-3,-,TRBV6-5,CASSYSPGNSGNTIYF,TGTGCCAGCAGTTACTCGCCGGGGAACTCTGGAAACACCATATATTTT
many,TRBJ2-5,-,TRBV2,CASRSVGGETQYF,TGTGCCAGCAGATCAGTAGGAGGAGAGACCCAGTACTTC
-,TRBJ1-4,-,TRBV20-1,CSALSEGPVGNEKLFF,TGCAGTGCGCTCTCGGAGGGGCCGGTCGGTAATGAAAAACTGTTTTTT
few,TRBJ1-4,-,TRBV20-1,CSARVGRGTTNEKLFF,TGCAGTGCTAGAGTCGGCAGGGGAACAACTAATGAAAAACTGTTTTTT
-,TRBJ1-1,-,TRBV19,CASSIDGARANTEAFF,TGTGCCAGTAGTATTGACGGGGCCCGGGCGAACACTGAAGCTTTCTTT
-,TRBJ2-7,TRBD2,TRBV4-3,CASSQVLKAGAYEQYF,TGCGCCAGCAGCCAAGTTCTGAAAGCGGGAGCCTACGAGCAGTACTTC
-,TRBJ2-3,TRBD2,TRBV20-1,CSASPSGRGSYTDTQYF,TGCAGTGCTAGCCCTAGCGGGAGGGGGAGTTACACAGATACGCAGTATTTT
-,TRBJ2-6,-,TRBV19,CASRSSQSGANVLTF,TGTGCCAGTAGGAGCTCACAGTCTGGGGCCAACGTCCTGACTTTC
few,TRBJ2-1,-,TRBV6-9,CASSYEPSYNEQFF,TGTGCCAGCAGTTACGAGCCTTCCTACAATGAGCAGTTCTTC